This T cell receptor (beta chain) is from a study of cytomegalovirus exposure and HLA in healthy donors. General study results and limits: Cytomegalovirus status, reportedly, was diagnosed with high specificity and sensitivity by the classifier. The listing of 150 to 200 TCR beta chains classed them as cytomegalovirus-associated. According to an earlier analysis, most TCR beta V segments yielded productive rearrangements about 90% or about 30% of the time.

These donors counted as nominally healthy when sampled, but unrecorded immune exposures were likely. The PCR was carried out with 60 Vbeta primers and 13 Jbeta primers. Profiled with immunoSEQ multiplex PCR; TCRdb holds only in-frame clones, not every one. The sample contains some 150,000 clones, roughly 80% of which appear only once. This CDR3 comprises 14 residues. The J segment lost 2 bases and the V segment lost 4 bases, leaving 6 bases of the junction unmatched. Of note for this clone: Its antigen is as yet unknown.

The source of this sequence is a man between 40 and 49 years old in good health and CMV-seronegative. The material sequenced was PBMCs. The genes are TRBV5-3 and TRBJ2-7, with 7 nucleotides matching TRBD1. TRBV5-3 is placed among ORFs of uncertain function. This chain's CDR3 is CARSTRTGPYEQYF. CDR3 coding DNA: TGTGCCAGAAGCACCCGGACAGGCCCCTACGAGCAGTACTTC.